The 27 T cell receptor beta chains presented below share a single source sample, sequenced in a study of T cells in women clearing cervical HPV infection. Some clones are missing from TCRdb's copy, which holds only in-frame ones; the method was immunoSEQ multiplex PCR. Its table lists tens of thousands of clones. Sequences were obtained from blood buffy coat. The receptors were gathered from a woman between 18 and 69 years old with a cervical HPV16 infection that either progressed to CIN3+ or cleared (not recorded which).

A remark on this clone: The read terminates 3 residues ahead of where the CDR3 ends, so the germline J gene completes it. This sequence joins TRBV30 and TRBJ2-7, with no clear D. The CDR3 spans 11 residues. CDR1 GTSNPN and CDR2 SVGIG come from the germline V gene (reference sequence). Trimming took off 5 bases at V and 5 bases at J, with 10 bases between the two ends. CDR3: CAWGPRDEQYF. The DNA read from the CDR3 is TGTGCCTGGGGGCCACGAGACGAG.

A remark on this clone: The read is 3 residues too short to cover the CDR3 end, so that end is filled in from the germline J gene. This chain links TRBV19 with TRBJ2-6, with no clear D. Trimming stripped 1 base from V and 0 bases from J, with 4 bases between. The CDR3 sequence is 15 residues long. The germline CDR1 and CDR2 sequences are LNHDA and SQIVND (reference sequence). CDR3 DNA (partial): TGTGCCAGTAGTATAGTGGCCTCTGGGGCCAACGTC. Residues: CASSIVASGANV. The full-length CDR3 reads as CASSIVASGANVLTF.

Note on this clone: The missing CDR3 end, 3 residues past where the read stops, is filled in from the germline J gene. This sequence joins TRBV6-4 and TRBJ2-7; possible D gene TRBD1, 7 bases. Between the trimmed V and J ends, which lost 0 bases and 2 bases, there was a span of 17 bases. Germline V lookup: CDR1 MRHNA, CDR2 SNTAGT. The CDR3 sequence is 17 residues long. CDR3 bases read: TGTGCCAGCAGTGACTCGATTGACAGGGAGGTACCCTACGAG. It specifies CASSDSIDREVPYE. The CDR3 in full is CASSDSIDREVPYEQYF.

Comments on this clone: The read stops 3 residues short of the end of the CDR3; the missing end is completed from the germline J gene. The rearrangement uses TRBV19 and TRBJ1-2; 9 nucleotides line up with TRBD1. CDR3 length: 15 residues. CDR1 LNHDA and CDR2 SQIVND come from the germline V gene (reference sequence). The V gene end was trimmed by 6 bases and the J gene end by 2 bases; junction bases not matched to a gene: 7. The CDR3 protein is CASRVQGAVNYGYTF. CDR3 DNA (partial): TGTGCCAGTAGAGTACAGGGGGCCGTGAACTATGGC.

As regards this clone: The DNA ends 3 residues before the CDR3 does, and the rest of the CDR3 is filled in from the germline J gene. The chain is built from TRBV5-4 and TRBJ2-7; 7 bases fit TRBD1. Germline CDR1 reads SGHNT; CDR2 reads YYREEE (reference sequence). This CDR3 contains 14 residues. The trim removed 4 bases at V and 0 bases at J, leaving 4 bases unmatched. The CDR3 is CASSPDRDSYEQYF. The CDR3 bases that were read are TGTGCCAGCAGCCCCGACAGGGACTCCTACGAG.

As regards this clone: The read comes to an end 3 residues before the CDR3 does, leaving the germline J gene to fill in the end. The rearrangement joins TRBV20-1 to TRBJ2-2, with TRBD2 matching 11 bases. J gave up 4 bases and V 6 bases, and 10 bases lay outside the gene matches. Per the germline V gene, CDR1 is DFQATT and CDR2 is SNEGSKA (reference sequence). The CDR3 extends over 16 amino acids. CDR3 residues: CSARSGRAGITGELFF. The DNA read from the CDR3 is TGCAGTGCCCGTAGCGGGAGGGCCGGCATCACCGGGGAG.

To note about this clone: The CDR3 extends 3 residues past the end of the read, so its final part is completed from the germline J gene. The chain combines TRBV11-2 with TRBJ1-2; 7 positions match TRBD1. CDR3 length: 13 amino acids. In germline, CDR1 is SGHAT, CDR2 FQNNGV. Trimming cost V 4 bases and J 5 bases; bases outside gene matches: 4. The CDR3 sequence: CASSSTQGYGYTF. CDR3 DNA (partial): TGTGCCAGCAGCTCCACACAGGGGTATGGC.

In the case of this clone: The read stops 3 residues short of the end of the CDR3; the missing end is completed from the germline J gene. The chain uses TRBV29-1 and TRBJ2-7, with D possibly TRBD2 on 6 matching bases. With 3 bases removed from V and 0 bases from J, the gap between germline ends came to 6 bases. Per the germline V gene, CDR1 is SQVTM and CDR2 is ANQGSEA. The CDR3 runs to 12 residues. CDR3 amino acids: CSVEEGSYEQYF. CDR3 DNA, as far as it was read: TGCAGCGTTGAGGAGGGCTCCTACGAG.

With regard to this clone: The sequenced fragment ends 3 residues before the CDR3 boundary, so the rest is inferred from the germline J gene. V is TRBV20-1 and J is TRBJ2-1; TRBD2 aligns across 11 bases. The junction had 8 bases not matched to a gene; V was cut back by 2 bases and J by 5 bases. Germline CDR1 reads DFQATT; CDR2 reads SNEGSKA (reference sequence). The CDR3 extends over 16 amino acids. The CDR3: CSARPITSGRNNEQFF. The CDR3 DNA, read in part, is TGCAGTGCTAGACCTATAACTAGCGGGAGAAACAATGAG.

With regard to this clone: Read sequence stops 3 residues before the CDR3 end, and the germline J gene provides the missing end. This rearrangement joins TRBV11-2 to TRBJ2-3, with 8 bases that match TRBD2. The germline gives CDR1 SGHAT, CDR2 FQNNGV. The CDR3 is 13 amino acids. CDR3 sequence: CASSLESSGPQYF. CDR3 DNA (partial): TGTGCCAGCAGCTTGGAATCTAGCGGGCCG.

Comment on this clone: The read comes to an end 3 residues before the CDR3 does, leaving the germline J gene to fill in the end. This chain uses TRBV7-9 with TRBJ2-7; 8 bases line up with TRBD2. This CDR3 contains 13 residues. V gave up 4 bases and J gave up 5 bases; unmatched junction bases: 4. Germline CDR1 and CDR2: SEHNR and FQNEAQ (reference sequence). Partial CDR3 DNA: TGTGCCAGCAGCTCAAGCGGGGGAAACGAG. Its translation: CASSSSGGNE. The whole CDR3 sequence is CASSSSGGNEQYF.

For this clone: The sequence runs out 3 residues before the end of the CDR3; the remainder is reconstructed from the germline J gene. V gene TRBV19 combines with J gene TRBJ2-7; TRBD2 is a possible D gene (5 bases). V dropped 5 bases and J dropped 0 bases, with 8 bases sitting between them. Germline loops: CDR1 LNHDA, CDR2 SQIVND (reference sequence). The CDR3 spans 13 residues. The CDR3 region is CASSLSASYEQYF. The DNA read from the CDR3 is TGTGCCAGTAGTCTTAGCGCCTCCTACGAG.

As regards this clone: Coverage ceases 3 residues before the CDR3 finishes, and the germline J gene fills in the end. The chain employs TRBV5-6 and TRBJ1-2, with TRBD1 matching over 7 bases. Germline assignment: CDR1 SGHDT and CDR2 YYEEEE. The CDR3 extends over 14 amino acids. CDR3 sequence: CASSTTTGTRPYTF. The DNA read from the CDR3 is TGTGCCAGCAGCACAACGACAGGGACCAGGCCC. Looking up the rest from reference TRBV5-6 and TRBJ1-2 gives the full variable domain: DAGVTQSPTHLIKTRGQQVTLRCSPKSGHDTVSWYQQALGQGPQFIFQYYEEEERQRGNFPDRFSGHQFPNYSSELNVNALLLGDSALYLCASSTTTGTRPYTFGSGTRLTVV.

On this clone: The CDR3 extends 3 residues past the end of the read, so its final part is completed from the germline J gene. The genes are TRBV7-2 and TRBJ2-5, with TRBD2 as a possible D gene (7 bases). V gave up 5 bases and J gave up 2 bases, with 12 bases separating them. Germline CDR1 reads SGHTA; CDR2 reads FQGNSA. The CDR3 is made up of 14 amino acids. CDR3 sequence reads: CASSRGGGQETQYF. The part of the CDR3 DNA that was read is TGTGCCAGCAGCCGGGGAGGGGGTCAAGAGACC.

Worth noting for this clone: Read sequence stops 3 residues before the CDR3 end, and the germline J gene provides the missing end. The chain combines TRBV20-1 with TRBJ2-7, with unresolved D. Germline V CDR1 and CDR2: DFQATT, SNEGSKA (reference sequence). Deletions cut 4 bases from V and 0 bases from J, with 13 bases between. CDR3 length equals 14 residues. The CDR3 DNA, read in part, is TGCAGTGCTACCCTAGACTCGAGCTCCTACGAG. It encodes CSATLDSSSYE. The full CDR3 reads CSATLDSSSYEQYF.

As to this clone: Read coverage stops 3 residues before the CDR3 terminus; the germline J gene supplies the remainder. The chain has TRBV14 and TRBJ2-2; D unclear. CDR1 and CDR2 (germline): SGHDN, FVKESK. The germline V and J ends were trimmed by 1 base and 5 bases, with 8 bases remaining between them. The CDR3 is 14 amino acids. The CDR3 reads CASSQVSRTGELFF. Partial CDR3 DNA: TGTGCCAGCAGCCAAGTATCTCGGACCGGGGAG.

Comments on this clone: The CDR3 goes on 3 residues after the read ends, and that part is filled in from the germline J gene. This chain joins TRBV19 and TRBJ2-3, with a tentative D call TRBD2 (5 bases). The germline gives CDR1 LNHDA, CDR2 SQIVND (reference sequence). The CDR3 has 14 residues. CDR3: CASRKFAGGETQYF. The CDR3 DNA, read in part, is TGTGCCAGTAGAAAGTTTGCGGGTGGGGAGACG.

Worth noting for this clone: The sequenced fragment ends 3 residues before the CDR3 boundary, so the rest is inferred from the germline J gene. The chain carries TRBV7-6 and TRBJ1-1, with TRBD1 as a possible D gene (6 bases). This CDR3 has 14 residues. V lost 4 bases to trimming and J lost 4 bases, with 13 bases between them. Germline V lookup: CDR1 SGHVS, CDR2 FNYEAQ. The CDR3 protein is CASSSSQGGTEAFF. Incomplete CDR3 DNA: TGTGCCAGCAGCTCATCCCAAGGGGGCACTGAA.

Partial CDR3 DNA: TGCAGTGCTAGAGATCCACTCTACGAG. This gives the protein CSARDPLYE. The full CDR3 sequence reads CSARDPLYEQYF. This chain links TRBV20-1 with TRBJ2-7; no clear D gene. The CDR3 end falls 3 residues outside the read, so it is completed with the germline J gene. Germline values: CDR1 DFQATT, CDR2 SNEGSKA (reference sequence). This CDR3 has 12 amino acids. The ends were cut back, 0 bases at V and 3 bases at J, with 6 bases in the middle.

Comment on this clone: The read falls 3 residues short of the CDR3 end, and the missing part is taken from the germline J gene. This chain connects TRBV7-6 to TRBJ2-2, with 8 bases matching TRBD1. The V gene's germline CDR1 is SGHVS and CDR2 FNYEAQ. This CDR3 contains 14 residues. The CDR3 protein is CASSRDRGGSPLFF. The sequenced CDR3 bases are TGTGCCAGCAGCCGCGACAGGGGAGGTTCACCG.

Comment on this clone: The read ends 3 residues early relative to the CDR3; the germline J gene fills the gap. The chain employs TRBV4-1 and TRBJ2-2; TRBD1 agrees at 8 bases. From germline, CDR1 is MGHRA and CDR2 YSYEKL. This CDR3 spans 17 amino acids. Trimming at V came to 1 base and at J to 5 bases, leaving 9 bases not matched to a gene. CDR3 amino acids: CASSQALRQGATGELFF. CDR3 bases read: TGCGCCAGCAGCCAAGCTCTTAGGCAGGGGGCGACCGGGGAG.

Note on this clone: The read terminates 3 residues ahead of where the CDR3 ends, so the germline J gene completes it. The chain employs TRBV19 and TRBJ2-5; D is uncertain. Trimming cost V 5 bases and J 2 bases, with 12 bases left between them. The CDR3 has 14 amino acids. Germline V gives CDR1 LNHDA, CDR2 SQIVND (reference sequence). The CDR3 loop reads CASSSRDWQETQYF. The part of the CDR3 DNA that was read is TGTGCCAGTAGTTCCCGAGACTGGCAAGAGACC.

Note on this clone: The sequence runs out 3 residues before the end of the CDR3; the remainder is reconstructed from the germline J gene. This rearrangement joins TRBV2 to TRBJ2-7; D is undetermined. The germline V and J ends were trimmed by 6 bases and 0 bases, with 3 bases remaining between them. The CDR3 sequence is 11 residues long. Germline values: CDR1 SNHLY, CDR2 FYNNEI. CDR3 bases read: TGTGCCAGCAGCCTCTCCTACGAG. Residues: CASSLSYE. The CDR3 in full is CASSLSYEQYF.

On this clone: The observed sequence ends 3 residues before the CDR3 terminus, with the missing tail filled in from the germline J gene. V and J are TRBV18 and TRBJ2-3, with D tentatively TRBD2 (5 bases). CDR3 size: 13 residues. CDR1 and CDR2 from the germline V gene are KGHSH and LQKENI. CDR3 sequence: CASSPQTNQPQYF. The CDR3 bases that were read are TGTGCCAGCTCACCACAGACTAATCAGCCG.

A note on this clone: The read comes to an end 3 residues before the CDR3 does, leaving the germline J gene to fill in the end. The rearrangement uses TRBV19 and TRBJ1-4, with 8 bases fitting TRBD1. The CDR3 sequence is 15 residues long. Trimming at V came to 5 bases and at J to 7 bases, leaving 9 bases not matched to a gene. CDR1 is LNHDA, CDR2 SQIVND, per germline (reference sequence). The CDR3 region is CASSASRGPGEKLFF. CDR3 DNA (partial): TGTGCCAGTAGTGCTTCCAGGGGGCCGGGTGAAAAA.

To note about this clone: Coverage ceases 3 residues before the CDR3 finishes, and the germline J gene fills in the end. J is TRBJ2-3 and V is TRBV20-1; 10 nucleotides align to TRBD1. Germline-derived CDR1 and CDR2 are DFQATT and SNEGSKA (reference sequence). V gave up 6 bases and J gave up 1 base; unmatched junction bases: 4. There are 14 residues in the CDR3. The CDR3 bases that were read are TGCAGTGCCTCCGGGACAGGGGGCACAGATACG. Its translation: CSASGTGGTDT. The CDR3 in full is CSASGTGGTDTQYF.

With regard to this clone: Coverage ceases 3 residues before the CDR3 finishes, and the germline J gene fills in the end. V and J are TRBV2 and TRBJ1-2; 7 nucleotides match TRBD1. Germline CDR1 is SNHLY and CDR2 is FYNNEI. The CDR3 consists of 14 residues. V shed 6 bases and J 5 bases; nucleotides not matched to a gene: 9. The covered CDR3 bases are TGTGCCAGCAGGGGAGACAGGGCTGGGTATGGC. Its translation: CASRGDRAGYG. The complete CDR3 sequence is CASRGDRAGYGYTF.